The 20 T cell receptor beta chains presented below share a single source sample, sequenced in a study of breast tumors, draining lymph nodes, adjacent tissues. TCRdb reprocessed the multiplex PCR reads with MiXCR, giving one entry per CDR3 protein. The top ten clones hold approximately 2.2% of a sample with around 150,000 distinct CDR3 sequences, roughly 33% of them seen once. Axillary draining lymph nodes of breast cancer patients supplied the node samples. Sequences were obtained from axillary lymph node tissue. These receptors were collected from a female donor with breast cancer. Some clones in this sample may be carry-over from other donors' samples.

Details on this clonotype: A much larger clone differs from this one at a single base, so this may be a read error. The gene calls are TRBV11-2 and TRBJ2-7; D is ambiguous. The length of the CDR3 is 14 residues. Trimming stripped 1 base from V and 5 bases from J, with 12 bases between. Germline CDR1 and CDR2: SGHAT and FQNNGV. The CDR3 is CASSLVLLTDEQYF. CDR3 DNA: TGTGCCAGCAGCTTAGTTCTACTTACGGACGAGCAGTACTTC.

This clonotype came up once. The V and J genes are TRBV6-5 and TRBJ1-5, with D unresolved. Germline CDR1 MNHEY, CDR2 SVGAGI. CDR3 length: 12 residues. Trimming shortened V by 6 bases and J by 6 bases, and 9 bases separated the two germline ends. The CDR3 here is CASSGIGQPQHF. The CDR3 nucleotides are TGTGCCAGCAGCGGGATTGGTCAGCCCCAGCATTTT.

This clonotype was picked up many times. This chain links TRBV12-3 or TRBV12-4 with TRBJ1-5; 7 bases match TRBD1. V shed 8 bases, J shed 2 bases, and the junction held 6 bases outside the gene matches. The CDR3 is 14 amino acids. CDR3 loop: CASGRTGGNQPQHF. CDR3 sequence (DNA): TGTGCCAGCGGACGAACAGGGGGCAATCAGCCCCAGCATTTT.

On this clonotype: A junction end diverges from the germline sequence, so it may reflect a read error. The chain is built from TRBV6-5 and TRBJ2-1; 14 bases are shared with TRBD2. Germline assignment: CDR1 MNHEY and CDR2 SVGAGI. The CDR3 loop spans 16 amino acids. The CDR3: CASSHSGGLAGEARFF. DNA of the CDR3: TGTGCCAGCAGTCACTCCGGGGGACTAGCGGGGGAGGCGCGGTTCTTC.

The sample holds many counts of this clonotype. V gene TRBV29-1 combines with J gene TRBJ1-2, with 8 nucleotides matching TRBD1. CDR3 length: 14 residues. The junction had 12 bases not matched to a gene; V was cut back by 5 bases and J by 7 bases. The V gene's germline CDR1 is SQVTM and CDR2 ANQGSEA. CDR3 in DNA: TGCAGCGTTCTACCCCAGGGGGCGCCGCGTGGCTACACCTTC. Translated: CSVLPQGAPRGYTF. The whole variable domain, filled in from reference TRBV29-1 and TRBJ1-2, reads SAVISQKPSRDICQRGTSLTIQCQVDSQVTMMFWYRQQPGQSLTLIATANQGSEATYESGFVIDKFPISRPNLTFSTLTVSNMSPEDSSIYLCSVLPQGAPRGYTFGSGTRLTVV.

This clonotype was picked up one time. At one end, the junction sequence differs from germline, possibly due to a read error. The V and J genes are TRBV7-6 and TRBJ1-2; D is undetermined. Per germline, CDR1 SGHVS and CDR2 FNYEAQ. The CDR3 length is 15 residues. As DNA, the CDR3 is TGTGCCAGCAGCTTTGAGGTGAACCCTAACTACGGCTACACCTTC. Its translation is CASSFEVNPNYGYTF. The whole variable domain, remainder taken from reference TRBV7-6 and TRBJ1-2, is GAGVSQSPRYKVTKRGQDVALRCDPISGHVSLYWYRQALGQGPEFLTYFNYEAQQDKSGLPNDRFSAERPEGSISTLTIQRTEQRDSAMYRCASSFEVNPNYGYTFGSGTRLTVV.

There are many counts of this clonotype. This chain connects TRBV7-3 to TRBJ2-6; D gene ambiguous. Germline V gives CDR1 SGHTA, CDR2 FQGTGA. The V end lost 2 bases, the J end lost 0 bases, and 5 bases lay between the germline ends. The length of the CDR3 is 15 residues. CDR3 DNA: TGTGCCAGCAGCTTAGACTTCTCTGGGGCCAACGTCCTGACTTTC. Residues: CASSLDFSGANVLTF.

This clonotype was recorded at least ten times. This chain joins TRBV7-8 and TRBJ2-3, with D tentatively TRBD2 (7 bases). V shed 8 bases and J shed 3 bases, with 12 bases lying between them. The germline CDR1 and CDR2 sequences are SGHVS and FQNEAQ. CDR3 length: 13 residues. CDR3 in DNA: TGTGCCAGCGGGGGGGCCTATACAGATACGCAGTATTTT. Its translation: CASGGAYTDTQYF.

The chain recombines TRBV5-1 with TRBJ1-5, with TRBD1 identical over 9 bases. After removal of 4 bases from V and 8 bases from J, the junction contained 7 bases not matched to a gene. CDR1 and CDR2 (germline): SGHRS, YFSETQ. This CDR3 is 14 amino acids long. The CDR3 here is CASSGGTGNEPQHF. The DNA of the CDR3 is TGCGCCAGCAGCGGCGGGACAGGGAATGAGCCCCAGCATTTT.

This sequence joins TRBV20-1 and TRBJ1-5; 11 nucleotides agree with TRBD1. J lost 14 bases, V lost 2 bases, and 14 bases had no gene match. The CDR3 consists of 15 residues. The germline V gene has CDR1 DFQATT and CDR2 SNEGSKA (reference sequence). The CDR3 spells CSARLRDRGDPTEHF. CDR3 nucleotide sequence: TGCAGTGCTAGACTCCGGGACAGGGGGGACCCTACCGAGCATTTT.

In the case of this clonotype: This sequence may be a read error, since a much larger clone differs from it by one base. For the CDR3, the DNA is TGCAGTGGTCGCTCTAGCGGGGCTTACACTGAGCAGTTCTTC. Translated: CSGRSSGAYTEQFF. The chain couples TRBV20-1 to TRBJ2-1; TRBD2 matches 9 bases. Germline V gene sequence: CDR1 DFQATT, CDR2 SNEGSKA (reference sequence). The CDR3 is made up of 14 amino acids.

This clonotype was detected ten times or more. This chain connects TRBV18 to TRBJ2-7, with D unresolved. The length of the CDR3 is 15 residues. Germline-derived CDR1 and CDR2 are KGHSH and LQKENI. V was shortened by 2 bases and J by 6 bases, with 17 bases between the two germline ends. In nucleotides, the CDR3 is TGTGCCAGCTCACCAGAGGCGGCTTTCCAGCGCGAGCAGTACTTC. It translates to CASSPEAAFQREQYF.

This clonotype was recorded at least ten times. The rearrangement links TRBV3-1 to TRBJ2-5; D not resolved. CDR1 and CDR2 from the germline V gene are LGHDT and YNNKEL (reference sequence). V lost 1 base and J lost 5, with 2 bases in between. The CDR3 is 11 amino acids. CDR3: CASSQVETQYF. CDR3 nucleotide sequence: TGTGCCAGCAGCCAAGTGGAGACCCAGTACTTC.

The table lists this clonotype with many counts. A much larger clone sits a single nucleotide away, making a read error possible. The V gene is TRBV25-1, the J gene TRBJ2-1, with D perhaps TRBD1 (6 bases). The CDR3 consists of 14 residues. CDR1 and CDR2 from the germline V gene are MGHDK and SYGVNS. The CDR3 DNA is TGTGCCAGCAAGGGGGAGTACTCCTACAATGAGCGGTTCTTC. Translation: CASKGEYSYNERFF. The full variable domain, its missing parts supplied by reference TRBV25-1 and TRBJ2-1, is EADIYQTPRYLVIGTGKKITLECSQTMGHDKMYWYQQDPGMELHLIHYSYGVNSTEKGDLSSESTVSRIRTEHFPLTLESARPSHTSQYLCASKGEYSYNERFFGPGTRLTVL.

This clonotype showed up many times. The chain joins TRBV12-3 or TRBV12-4 to TRBJ1-6; TRBD1 matches 8 bases. CDR3 length: 13 residues. J gave up 8 bases and V 8 bases, and 5 bases lay outside the gene matches. The CDR3 region has the DNA TGTGCCAGCTCCCAGGGGGCGGATTCACCCCTCCACTTT. Its translation: CASSQGADSPLHF.

This clonotype was detected ten times or more. The chain couples TRBV7-3 to TRBJ2-2; a possible D gene is TRBD1 (7 bases). Trimming stripped 5 bases from V and 2 bases from J, with 18 bases between. Germline CDR1 SGHTA, CDR2 FQGTGA. There are 17 residues in the CDR3. In nucleotides, the CDR3 is TGTGCCAGCAGCATCCGACCCCAGGGGGGAAACACCGGGGAGCTGTTTTTT. Translation: CASSIRPQGGNTGELFF.

Ten or more counts support this clonotype. The chain combines TRBV19 with TRBJ2-5; possible D gene TRBD1, 6 bases. This CDR3 contains 13 residues. Germline V gives CDR1 LNHDA, CDR2 SQIVND (reference sequence). Trimming left V 8 bases short and J 4 bases short, with 14 bases between. The CDR3 protein is CASSGVGGETQYF. The CDR3 nucleotides are TGTGCCAGTTCAGGGGTAGGTGGAGAGACCCAGTACTTC. Supplemented by reference TRBV19 and TRBJ2-5, the full variable domain reads DGGITQSPKYLFRKEGQNVTLSCEQNLNHDAMYWYRQDPGQGLRLIYYSQIVNDFQKGDIAEGYSVSREKKESFPLTVTSAQKNPTAFYLCASSGVGGETQYFGPGTRLLVL.

In the case of this clonotype: Its ends do not fully match the called genes, so a read error is possible. This sequence joins TRBV18 and TRBJ1-1; D is undetermined. This CDR3 has 14 amino acids. Germline CDR1 reads KGHSH; CDR2 reads LQKENI. CDR3 coding DNA: TGTGCCAGCTCACCATTTAGCGGTTCCGGGGTGTTATCATTT. As protein: CASSPFSGSGVLSF.

This clonotype was seen repeatedly, ten times or more. The chain couples TRBV5-1 to TRBJ2-5; 8 bases match TRBD1. Per the germline V gene, CDR1 is SGHRS and CDR2 is YFSETQ. The CDR3 runs 15 residues. V dropped 0 bases and J dropped 5; count of bases not matched to a gene: 6. CDR3 region: CASSLAQGAPETQYF. The CDR3 DNA follows: TGCGCCAGCAGCTTGGCTCAGGGGGCGCCTGAGACCCAGTACTTC.

This clonotype has ten or more counts. The J gene is TRBJ2-5, the V gene TRBV5-8; no reliable D call. Germline V gene lookup returns CDR1 SGHTS and CDR2 YDEGEE. V was trimmed by 2 bases and J by 0 bases, leaving 8 bases between them. The CDR3 sequence is 14 residues long. The CDR3 sequence is CASSFWADQETQYF. CDR3 DNA: TGTGCCAGCAGCTTCTGGGCAGACCAAGAGACCCAGTACTTC.